The 21 T cell receptor beta chains below all came from one sample that was sequenced in a study of blood T cell repertoires in COVID-19. TCRdb's copy holds only in-frame clones and misses some; the assay was immunoSEQ multiplex PCR. The sample lists some 260,000 clones, approximately 89% occurring once. The sequencing sample was made of peripheral blood. These receptors came from a woman between 65 and 79 years old with COVID-19, enrolled during active disease.

This clone is medium-sized within its sample. The J gene is TRBJ2-2, the V gene TRBV28; 7 nucleotides match TRBD1. V lost 3 bases to trimming and J lost 0 bases; unmatched junction nucleotides: 4. CDR1 and CDR2 (germline): MDHEN, SYDVKM. The CDR3 spans 16 residues. The CDR3 loop is CASSFLGTANTGELFF. For the CDR3, the DNA is TGTGCCAGCAGTTTCCTTGGGACAGCGAACACCGGGGAGCTGTTTTTT.

The chain couples TRBV29-1 to TRBJ1-2; TRBD1 matches 7 bases. Trimming removed 0 bases from V and 4 bases from J; junction bases left unmatched: 5. Germline V gives CDR1 SQVTM, CDR2 ANQGSEA. The CDR3 is made up of 14 amino acids. The CDR3 DNA follows: TGCAGCGTTGAAGATTCGACAGGGCTCTATGGCTACACCTTC. Amino acids: CSVEDSTGLYGYTF.

The chain is built from TRBV11-1 and TRBJ1-2; 9 bases agree with TRBD1. The CDR3 consists of 14 residues. CDR1 is SGHAT and CDR2 is FQDESV in the germline V gene (reference sequence). V shed 5 bases, J shed 6 bases, and the junction held 7 bases outside the gene matches. The CDR3 reads CASSHTGQGDGYTF. In nucleotides, the CDR3 is TGTGCCAGCAGCCACACGGGACAGGGCGATGGCTACACCTTC.

For this clone: The sample contains more than one DNA sequence encoding this CDR3. The chain recombines TRBV12-3 or TRBV12-4 with TRBJ2-7; the D gene is possibly TRBD1 (6 bases). This CDR3 contains 13 residues. V lost 1 base to trimming and J lost 4 bases, with 8 bases between them. The CDR3 reads CASSLGRGYEQYF. The CDR3 nucleotides read TGTGCCAGCAGTTTAGGTAGGGGGTACGAGCAGTACTTC.

The chain couples TRBV19 to TRBJ2-7; TRBD1 might be the D (6 bases). The ends were cut back, 3 bases at V and 0 bases at J, with 12 bases in the middle. This CDR3 has 15 residues. Per germline, CDR1 LNHDA and CDR2 SQIVND (reference sequence). CDR3 sequence: CASSIVTGSSYEQYF. CDR3 nucleotide sequence: TGTGCCAGTAGTATTGTAACAGGGAGCTCCTACGAGCAGTACTTC. Drawing the rest from reference TRBV19 and TRBJ2-7, the complete variable domain is DGGITQSPKYLFRKEGQNVTLSCEQNLNHDAMYWYRQDPGQGLRLIYYSQIVNDFQKGDIAEGYSVSREKKESFPLTVTSAQKNPTAFYLCASSIVTGSSYEQYFGPGTRLTVT.

The chain uses TRBV7-2 and TRBJ1-2; 9 bases are a match to TRBD1. V shed 5 bases, J shed 4 bases, and the junction held 8 bases outside the gene matches. The CDR3 extends over 15 amino acids. Germline V lookup: CDR1 SGHTA, CDR2 FQGNSA. CDR3 protein: CASSTSTGGGYGYTF. DNA of the CDR3: TGTGCCAGCAGCACGTCTACAGGGGGCGGCTATGGCTACACCTTC.

The chain links TRBV24-1 to TRBJ1-1, with D perhaps TRBD1 (6 bases). Germline values: CDR1 KGHDR, CDR2 SFDVKD. The CDR3 covers 13 residues. The germline V and J ends were trimmed by 6 bases and 7 bases, with 14 bases remaining between them. CDR3 amino acids: CATSQFPDSEAFF. The CDR3 DNA is TGTGCCACCAGTCAATTCCCGGACAGTGAAGCTTTCTTT.

This chain uses TRBV28 with TRBJ1-6; a weak D match, TRBD1 (5 bases). This CDR3 comprises 14 residues. Trimming stripped 3 bases from V and 10 bases from J, with 13 bases between. Germline CDR1 reads MDHEN; CDR2 reads SYDVKM. CDR3 residues: CASSFVRAGSPLHF. CDR3 nucleotides: TGTGCCAGCAGTTTTGTCAGGGCTGGCTCACCCCTCCACTTT.

This chain links TRBV6-5 with TRBJ1-1; 7 bases fit TRBD1. From germline, CDR1 is MNHEY and CDR2 SVGAGI. CDR3 length: 15 amino acids. Trimming at V came to 6 bases and at J to 0 bases, leaving 7 bases not matched to a gene. CDR3 bases: TGTGCCAGCAGCAAGGGACAGACCCTGAACACTGAAGCTTTCTTT. Protein sequence: CASSKGQTLNTEAFF.

The chain carries TRBV6-7 and TRBJ1-2; D might be TRBD1 (6 bases). TRBV6-7 counts as an open reading frame of uncertain function. The CDR3 totals 17 residues. The V and J ends lost 6 bases and 8 bases respectively, with 28 bases between them. The CDR3 nucleotides read TGTGCCAGCAGGAGATCGGCGAGGACAGCGGGACGCGCGGGCTACACCTTC. Residues: CASRRSARTAGRAGYTF.

The CDR3 DNA is TGTGCCAGCAGCCCAGCAGGGGGTTGGGGACTGAACACTGAAGCTTTCTTT. This translates into CASSPAGGWGLNTEAFF. The chain recombines TRBV13 with TRBJ1-1, with TRBD1 matching over 7 bases. This CDR3 has 17 residues. The germline V gene has CDR1 PRHDT and CDR2 FYEKMQ (reference sequence). V dropped 5 bases and J dropped 0; count of bases not matched to a gene: 12. The full variable domain, in which reference TRBV13 and TRBJ1-1 provide the parts outside the CDR3, is AAGVIQSPRHLIKEKRETATLKCYPIPRHDTVYWYQQGPGQDPQFLISFYEKMQSDKGSIPDRFSAQQFSDYHSELNMSSLELGDSALYFCASSPAGGWGLNTEAFFGQGTRLTVV.

The chain links TRBV6-2 or TRBV6-3 to TRBJ1-5; unclear D gene. Trimming removed 8 bases from V and 3 bases from J, with 14 bases in between. The CDR3 spans 14 residues. Germline CDR1 and CDR2: MNHEY and SVGEGT. This chain's CDR3 is CASCLRKNNQPQHF. The CDR3 region has the DNA TGTGCCAGCTGCCTCAGAAAAAACAATCAGCCCCAGCATTTT.

The chain recombines TRBV6-5 with TRBJ1-1, with D perhaps TRBD1 (5 bases). Germline-derived CDR1 and CDR2 are MNHEY and SVGAGI. This CDR3 contains 14 residues. Trimming took 6 bases from V and 5 from J, leaving 16 bases between them. The CDR3 sequence is CASRRGTKGTEAFF. DNA for the CDR3: TGTGCCAGCAGGCGCGGAACTAAGGGGACTGAAGCTTTCTTT.

The rearrangement uses TRBV11-2 and TRBJ1-1, with TRBD1 identical over 8 bases. CDR3 length: 16 amino acids. The junction had 10 bases not matched to a gene; V was cut back by 3 bases and J by 4 bases. The germline V gene has CDR1 SGHAT and CDR2 FQNNGV. In DNA, the CDR3 is TGTGCCAGCAGCTTCCATCCAGGGGGCATTCCCACTGAAGCTTTCTTT. This encodes CASSFHPGGIPTEAFF.

The chain recombines TRBV7-9 with TRBJ2-3; tentatively, D is TRBD2 (6 bases). V shed 5 bases and J shed 2 bases, with 17 bases lying between them. Germline V gene sequence: CDR1 SEHNR, CDR2 FQNEAQ (reference sequence). This CDR3 region has 16 residues. The CDR3 spells CASSRLLASDTDTQYF. In DNA form, the CDR3 reads TGTGCCAGCAGCCGTCTACTAGCTTCAGACACAGATACGCAGTATTTT.

V and J are TRBV19 and TRBJ2-3; maybe TRBD1 (5 bases). The V gene lost 7 bases and the J gene lost 1 base, with 9 bases spanning the gap. This CDR3 is built from 13 residues. Looked up from germline, CDR1 is LNHDA and CDR2 is SQIVND (reference sequence). The CDR3 bases are TGTGCCAGTAATCAGGGTCGCACAGATACGCAGTATTTT. It encodes CASNQGRTDTQYF.

V usage is TRBV6-2 or TRBV6-3 and J usage is TRBJ2-7; TRBD1 matches 10 bases. Germline loops: CDR1 MNHEY, CDR2 SVGEGT. The CDR3 contains 15 residues. After removal of 2 bases from V and 5 bases from J, the junction contained 6 bases not matched to a gene. The CDR3 sequence: CASSYGDRGFDEQYF. CDR3 bases: TGTGCCAGCAGTTACGGGGACAGGGGTTTCGACGAGCAGTACTTC.

Concerning this clone itself: The sample has other DNA sequences that encode this CDR3 too. The rearrangement joins TRBV7-2 to TRBJ1-1; D gene ambiguous. The germline V and J ends were trimmed by 1 base and 4 bases, with 7 bases remaining between them. The CDR3 is 13 residues long. Germline V gene data show CDR1 as SGHTA and CDR2 as FQGNSA. The CDR3 bases are TGTGCCAGCAGCTTAGGCGGCGGCACTGAAGCTTTCTTT. This encodes CASSLGGGTEAFF.

The V gene is TRBV6-1, the J gene TRBJ2-7; TRBD2 might be the D (6 bases). V was pared by 3 bases and J by 1 base, with 16 bases between. CDR3 length equals 16 residues. The germline gives CDR1 MNHNS, CDR2 SASEGT. CDR3 residues: CASSEGWGTASYEQYF. CDR3 sequence (DNA): TGTGCCAGCAGTGAGGGGTGGGGGACTGCTTCCTACGAGCAGTACTTC.

The V call is TRBV6-5, the J call TRBJ2-2, with D hard to call. The ends were cut back, 4 bases at V and 4 bases at J, with 7 bases in the middle. Germline CDR1 and CDR2: MNHEY and SVGAGI. The CDR3 runs to 13 residues. CDR3 region: CASSFSSTGELFF. As DNA, the CDR3 is TGTGCCAGCAGTTTTTCGTCCACCGGGGAGCTGTTTTTT.

The chain uses TRBV3-1 (or the pseudogene TRBV3-2) and TRBJ2-7; 7 bases fit TRBD2. The V gene end was trimmed by 0 bases and the J gene end by 0 bases; junction bases not matched to a gene: 2. The V gene's germline CDR1 is LGHDT and CDR2 YNNKEL (reference sequence). The CDR3 has 15 residues. This CDR3 reads CASSQDLAASYEQYF. The CDR3 DNA reads TGTGCCAGCAGCCAAGATCTAGCGGCCTCCTACGAGCAGTACTTC.